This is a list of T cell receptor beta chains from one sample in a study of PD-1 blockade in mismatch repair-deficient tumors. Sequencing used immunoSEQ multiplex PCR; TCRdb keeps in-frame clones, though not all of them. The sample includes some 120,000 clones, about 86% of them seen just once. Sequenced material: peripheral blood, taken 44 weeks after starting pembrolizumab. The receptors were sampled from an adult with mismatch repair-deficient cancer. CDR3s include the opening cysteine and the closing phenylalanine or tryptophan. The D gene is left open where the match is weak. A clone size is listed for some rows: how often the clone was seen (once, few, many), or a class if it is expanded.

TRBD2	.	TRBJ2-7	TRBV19	CASSITSGSGYYEQYF	TGTGCCAGTAGTATAACTAGCGGGAGTGGATACTACGAGCAGTACTTC
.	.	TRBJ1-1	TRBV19	CASTLPVGGGTAFF	TGTGCCAGTACCCTACCTGTCGGCGGGGGGACAGCTTTCTTT
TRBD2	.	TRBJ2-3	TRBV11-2	CASSLGRTSGRWTDTQYF	TGTGCCAGCAGCTTAGGGAGGACTAGCGGGAGGTGGACAGATACGCAGTATTTT
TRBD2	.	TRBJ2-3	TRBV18	CASSPLRSSGGYTDTQYF	TGTGCCAGCTCACCACTTAGGTCTTCCGGGGGGTACACAGATACGCAGTATTTT
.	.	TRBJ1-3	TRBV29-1	CSVPRAAAFSGNTIYF	TGCAGCGTCCCGCGAGCAGCAGCCTTCTCTGGAAACACCATATATTTT
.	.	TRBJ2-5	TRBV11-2	CASSFGLDEETQYF	TGTGCCAGCAGCTTCGGCCTAGACGAAGAGACCCAGTACTTC
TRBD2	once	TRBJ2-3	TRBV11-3	CASSFSGSTDTQYF	TGTGCCAGCAGCTTTAGCGGGAGTACAGATACGCAGTATTTT
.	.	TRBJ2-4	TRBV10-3	CAISSLTNKNIQYF	TGTGCCATCAGCAGTTTGACTAACAAAAACATTCAGTACTTC
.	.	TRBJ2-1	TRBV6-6	CASSYALGHNEQFF	TGTGCCAGCAGTTACGCATTAGGCCACAATGAGCAGTTCTTC
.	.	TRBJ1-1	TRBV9	CASSVGTGMNTEAFF	TGTGCCAGCAGCGTAGGCACAGGAATGAACACTGAAGCTTTCTTT
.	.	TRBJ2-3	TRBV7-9	CASSFSLGSDTQYF	TGTGCCAGCAGCTTTTCATTGGGGAGCGATACGCAGTATTTT
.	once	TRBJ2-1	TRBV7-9	CASSLARDSYNEQFF	TGTGCCAGCAGCTTAGCCCGGGACTCCTACAATGAGCAGTTCTTC
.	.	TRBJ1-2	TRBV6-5	CASSYSSGASVGYTF	TGTGCCAGCAGTTACTCCTCTGGGGCGAGTGTTGGCTACACCTTC
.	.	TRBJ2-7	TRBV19	CASSNSNEQYF	TGTGCCAGTAGCAACAGCAACGAGCAGTACTTC
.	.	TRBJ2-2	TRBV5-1	CASSLGGNTGELFF	TGCGCCAGCAGCTTAGGCGGGAACACCGGGGAGCTGTTTTTT